This TCR beta chain was observed in a study of cytomegalovirus exposure and HLA in healthy donors. Turning to the study itself: Sequencing of 150 million to 200 million T cells in an earlier analysis found 95 million to 120 million unique TCR beta sequences.

Germline V lookup: CDR1 GTSNPN, CDR2 SVGIG (reference sequence). This CDR3 spans 12 amino acids. The trim removed 5 bases at V and 14 bases at J, leaving 9 bases unmatched. PCR amplification relied on 60 Vbeta primers (plus 13 Jbeta primers). The table came from immunoSEQ multiplex PCR; TCRdb's copy has only in-frame clones and leaves some out. In the table there are 69,000 or so clones, 74% of which are singletons. This sequence was found in a woman aged 55-69 years in good health and CMV-seropositive. V usage is TRBV30 and J usage is TRBJ2-1; 10 nucleotides match TRBD1. Sequenced: PBMCs. CDR3 residues: CAWGGTGAREFF. CDR3 nucleotide sequence: TGTGCCTGGGGGGGGACAGGGGCACGGGAGTTCTTC.